What follows are 4 T cell receptor beta chains derived from one specimen sequenced in a study of PD-1 blockade in mismatch repair-deficient tumors. Assay: immunoSEQ multiplex PCR; the TCRdb copy retains only in-frame clones and omits some. The data contain tens of thousands of clones, 70% to 90% of them singletons. This sample comprised peripheral blood, obtained 52 weeks after starting pembrolizumab. These receptors were taken from an adult with mismatch repair-deficient cancer.

This sequence joins TRBV7-8 and TRBJ1-2, with D possibly matching TRBD1 (6 bases). The germline V gene encodes CDR1 SGHVS and CDR2 FQNEAQ. V shed 4 bases and J shed 0 bases, with 15 bases lying between them. The CDR3 runs 16 residues. CDR3 protein: CASSSDRGAANYGYTF. CDR3 coding DNA: TGTGCCAGCAGCTCCGACCGGGGGGCGGCTAACTATGGCTACACCTTC.

The CDR3 spells CASSFGRGAYEQYF. The CDR3 DNA follows: TGTGCCAGCAGTTTTGGCAGGGGGGCCTACGAGCAGTACTTC. The chain carries TRBV27 and TRBJ2-7, with a tentative D call TRBD1 (7 bases). Germline CDR1 is MNHEY and CDR2 is SMNVEV (reference sequence). Trimming pared 3 bases from V and 2 bases from J, leaving 11 bases between. The CDR3 is 14 residues long.

J is TRBJ1-1 and V is TRBV5-1, with D hard to call. This CDR3 is built from 13 residues. V was clipped by 0 bases and J by 3 bases, with 6 bases between them. The germline V gene has CDR1 SGHRS and CDR2 YFSETQ. The CDR3 sequence: CASSLAQYTEAFF. DNA for the CDR3: TGCGCCAGCAGCTTGGCTCAGTACACTGAAGCTTTCTTT.

The chain is built from TRBV19 and TRBJ2-1, with 9 bases matching TRBD2. The germline V gene encodes CDR1 LNHDA and CDR2 SQIVND (reference sequence). Unmatched junction bases numbered 3, after V lost 2 bases and J lost 4 bases. CDR3 size: 15 residues. For the CDR3, the DNA is TGTGCCAGTAGTATACGCGGGAGGGGGTACAATGAGCAGTTCTTC. Encoded protein: CASSIRGRGYNEQFF.